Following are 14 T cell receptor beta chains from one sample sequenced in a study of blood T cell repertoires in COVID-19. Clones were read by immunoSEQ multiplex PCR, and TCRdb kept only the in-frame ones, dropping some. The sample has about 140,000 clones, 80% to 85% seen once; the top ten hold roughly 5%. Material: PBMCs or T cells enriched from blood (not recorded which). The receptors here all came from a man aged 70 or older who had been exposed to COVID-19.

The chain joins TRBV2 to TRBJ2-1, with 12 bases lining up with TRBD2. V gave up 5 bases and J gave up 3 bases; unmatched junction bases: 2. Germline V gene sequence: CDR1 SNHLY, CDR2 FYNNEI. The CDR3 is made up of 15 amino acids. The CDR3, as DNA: TGTGCCAGCAGTAGGACTAGCGGGATCTACAATGAGCAGTTCTTC. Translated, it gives CASSRTSGIYNEQFF.

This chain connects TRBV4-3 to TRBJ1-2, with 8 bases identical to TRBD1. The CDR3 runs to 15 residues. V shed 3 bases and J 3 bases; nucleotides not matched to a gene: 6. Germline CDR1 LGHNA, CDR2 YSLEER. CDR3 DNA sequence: TGCGCCAGCAGCCAGGCCGGACAGGGATACTATGGCTACACCTTC. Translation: CASSQAGQGYYGYTF.

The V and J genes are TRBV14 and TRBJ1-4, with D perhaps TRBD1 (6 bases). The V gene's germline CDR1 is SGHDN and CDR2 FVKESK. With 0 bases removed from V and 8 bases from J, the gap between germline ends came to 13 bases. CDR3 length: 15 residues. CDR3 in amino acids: CASSQDQGIYEKLFF. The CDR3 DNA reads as TGTGCCAGCAGCCAAGATCAGGGGATATACGAAAAACTGTTTTTT.

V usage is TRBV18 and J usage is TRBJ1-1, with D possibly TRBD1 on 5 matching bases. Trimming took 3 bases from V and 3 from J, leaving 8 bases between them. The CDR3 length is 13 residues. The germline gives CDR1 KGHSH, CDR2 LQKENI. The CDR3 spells CASSPGGDTEAFF. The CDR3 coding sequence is TGTGCCAGCTCACCTGGAGGGGACACTGAAGCTTTCTTT.

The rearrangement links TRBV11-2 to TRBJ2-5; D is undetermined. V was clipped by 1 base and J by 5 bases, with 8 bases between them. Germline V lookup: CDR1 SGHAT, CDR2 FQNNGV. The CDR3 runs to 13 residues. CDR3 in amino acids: CASSLGEAETQYF. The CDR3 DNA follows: TGTGCCAGCAGCTTAGGCGAGGCGGAGACCCAGTACTTC.

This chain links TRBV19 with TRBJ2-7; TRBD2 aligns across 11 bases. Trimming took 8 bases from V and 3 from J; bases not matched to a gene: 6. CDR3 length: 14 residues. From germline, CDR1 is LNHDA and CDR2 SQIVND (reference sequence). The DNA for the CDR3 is TGTGCCAGTTCTCCGACTAGCGGGATCTACGAGCAGTACTTC. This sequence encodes CASSPTSGIYEQYF.

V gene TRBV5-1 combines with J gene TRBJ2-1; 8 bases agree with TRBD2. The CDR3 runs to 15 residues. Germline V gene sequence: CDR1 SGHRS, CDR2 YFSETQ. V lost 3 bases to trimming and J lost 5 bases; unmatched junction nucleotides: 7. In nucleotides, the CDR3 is TGCGCCAGCAGCTCTCAACCGGGACTAGACAATGAGCAGTTCTTC. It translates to CASSSQPGLDNEQFF.

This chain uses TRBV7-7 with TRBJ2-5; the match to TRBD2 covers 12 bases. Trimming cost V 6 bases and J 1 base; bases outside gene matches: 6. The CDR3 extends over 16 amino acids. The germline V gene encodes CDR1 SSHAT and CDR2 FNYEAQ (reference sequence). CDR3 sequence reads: CASSQGLAGFQETQYF. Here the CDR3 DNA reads TGTGCCAGCAGTCAAGGACTAGCGGGGTTCCAAGAGACCCAGTACTTC.

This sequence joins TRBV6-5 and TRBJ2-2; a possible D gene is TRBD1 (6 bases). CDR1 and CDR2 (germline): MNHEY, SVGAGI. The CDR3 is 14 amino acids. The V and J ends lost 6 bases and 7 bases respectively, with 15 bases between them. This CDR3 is CASSPPTDSGELFF. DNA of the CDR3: TGTGCCAGCAGCCCCCCGACGGACAGCGGGGAGCTGTTTTTT.

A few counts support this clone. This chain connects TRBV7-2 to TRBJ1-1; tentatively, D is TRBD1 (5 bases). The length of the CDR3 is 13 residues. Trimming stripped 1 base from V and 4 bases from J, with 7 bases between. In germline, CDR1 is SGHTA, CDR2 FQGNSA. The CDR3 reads CASSLEQVTEAFF. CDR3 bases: TGTGCCAGCAGCTTAGAACAGGTCACTGAAGCTTTCTTT.

This chain's CDR3 is CASSPVSKNIQYF. The CDR3 DNA is TGTGCCAGCAGCCCCGTGAGCAAAAACATTCAGTACTTC. J is TRBJ2-4 and V is TRBV7-2; D is unclear. Trimming pared 5 bases from V and 3 bases from J, leaving 8 bases between. Germline V gene lookup returns CDR1 SGHTA and CDR2 FQGNSA. This CDR3 spans 13 amino acids.

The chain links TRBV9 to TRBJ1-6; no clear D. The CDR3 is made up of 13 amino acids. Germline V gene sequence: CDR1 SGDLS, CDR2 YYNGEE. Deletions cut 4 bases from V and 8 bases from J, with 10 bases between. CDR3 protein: CASSPEADSPLHF. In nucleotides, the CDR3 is TGTGCCAGCAGCCCAGAGGCGGATTCACCCCTCCACTTT.

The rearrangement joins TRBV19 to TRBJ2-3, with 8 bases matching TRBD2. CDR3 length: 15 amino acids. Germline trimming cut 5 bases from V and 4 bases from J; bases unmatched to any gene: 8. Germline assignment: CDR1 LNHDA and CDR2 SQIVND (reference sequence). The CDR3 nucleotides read TGTGCCAGTAGTCGCCATAGCGGGACATCAGATACGCAGTATTTT. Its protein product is CASSRHSGTSDTQYF.

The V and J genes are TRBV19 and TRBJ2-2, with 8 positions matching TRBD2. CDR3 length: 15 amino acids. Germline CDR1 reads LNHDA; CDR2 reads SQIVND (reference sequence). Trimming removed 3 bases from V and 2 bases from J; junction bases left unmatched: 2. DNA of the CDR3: TGTGCCAGTAGTATCGGACTAGCAAACACCGGGGAGCTGTTTTTT. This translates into CASSIGLANTGELFF.